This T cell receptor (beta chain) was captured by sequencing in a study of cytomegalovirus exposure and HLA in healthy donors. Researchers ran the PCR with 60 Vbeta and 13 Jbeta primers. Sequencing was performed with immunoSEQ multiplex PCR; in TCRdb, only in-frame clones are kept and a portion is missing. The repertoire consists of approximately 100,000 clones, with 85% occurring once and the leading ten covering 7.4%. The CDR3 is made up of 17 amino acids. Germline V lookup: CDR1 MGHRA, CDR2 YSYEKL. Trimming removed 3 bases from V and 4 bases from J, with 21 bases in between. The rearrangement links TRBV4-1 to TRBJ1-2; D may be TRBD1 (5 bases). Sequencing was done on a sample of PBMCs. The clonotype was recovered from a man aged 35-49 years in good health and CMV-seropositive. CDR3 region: CASSQAARGIFPYGYTF. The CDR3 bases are TGCGCCAGCAGCCAGGCCGCCCGGGGGATCTTTCCCTATGGCTACACCTTC.